This paragraph reports one T cell receptor (beta chain). The antigen is unknown. This sample is part of a study of cytomegalovirus exposure and HLA in healthy donors. Study-wide findings and caveats: As a later analysis revealed, the rate of TCR association differed by HLA locus, with DRB1 most and HLA-C fewest.

PCR involved 60 Vbeta and 13 Jbeta primers. Repertoires were generated with immunoSEQ multiplex PCR, while TCRdb's copy carries only in-frame clones and drops some. The sample shows about 190,000 clones, roughly 76% of them seen only once. The CDR3 length is 18 residues. The sample consisted of PBMCs. This chain connects TRBV12-2 to TRBJ2-4; the listed D gene, TRBD1, was not tested against the DNA. TRBV12-2 is a listed pseudogene. This receptor was obtained from a woman aged 25 to 39 in good health and CMV-seropositive. The CDR3 coding sequence is TGTGCAAGTCGCTCATCCTCCCACCAGGGACAGCCCAAAAACATTCAGTACTTC. It codes for CASRSSSHQGQPKNIQYF.